A single sample is the source of the 9 T cell receptor beta chains below, sequenced in a study of blood T cell repertoires in COVID-19. Sequenced by immunoSEQ multiplex PCR; TCRdb stores in-frame clones only, minus some. This sample has 250,000 or so clones, with approximately 84% found just once. The sample taken for sequencing was PBMCs or T cells enriched from blood (not recorded which). The receptors were gathered from a man aged 50-60 years who had recovered from COVID-19.

The V call is TRBV5-1, the J call TRBJ1-1; D not resolved. The CDR3 totals 13 residues. Trimming pared 4 bases from V and 0 bases from J, leaving 7 bases between. The germline gives CDR1 SGHRS, CDR2 YFSETQ. The CDR3 DNA is TGCGCCAGCAGCGCTAGACTGAACACTGAAGCTTTCTTT. This gives the protein CASSARLNTEAFF.

The CDR3 sequence is CASSSGDFTIYF. The DNA for the CDR3 is TGTGCCAGCAGTTCAGGGGATTTCACCATATATTTT. V usage is TRBV12-3 or TRBV12-4 and J usage is TRBJ1-3; D might be TRBD1 (6 bases). This CDR3 contains 12 residues. With 4 bases removed from V and 9 bases from J, the gap between germline ends came to 10 bases.

In regard to this clone: Within the sample, other DNA sequences also encode this same CDR3. The J gene is TRBJ1-2, the V gene TRBV11-3; 8 bases align to TRBD1. The junction had 3 bases not matched to a gene; V was cut back by 5 bases and J by 4 bases. This CDR3 has 13 amino acids. Germline CDR1 reads SGHNT; CDR2 reads YENEEA. The CDR3 DNA is TGTGCCAGCAGCCCAACAGGGGGCTATGGCTACACCTTC. It codes for CASSPTGGYGYTF.

The CDR3 sequence is CSASDGGSGNYGYTF. CDR3 DNA: TGCAGTGCTAGTGATGGGGGGAGTGGTAACTATGGCTACACCTTC. V gene TRBV20-1 combines with J gene TRBJ1-2; weak D call: TRBD1 (5 bases). V dropped 3 bases and J dropped 1 base, with 15 bases sitting between them. The V gene's germline CDR1 is DFQATT and CDR2 SNEGSKA (reference sequence). This CDR3 contains 15 residues.

The chain uses TRBV30 and TRBJ2-3, with 8 positions matching TRBD2. Trimming took 3 bases from V and 6 from J; bases not matched to a gene: 8. CDR3 size: 14 residues. In germline, CDR1 is GTSNPN, CDR2 SVGIG (reference sequence). The CDR3 nucleotides are TGTGCCTGGAGCCGATCAGGCGGGGGGGATACGCAGTATTTT. It yields the protein CAWSRSGGGDTQYF.

This clone was observed a single time. The genes are TRBV7-8 and TRBJ2-7; perhaps TRBD2 as D (6 bases). This CDR3 is built from 15 residues. V lost 2 bases, J lost 0 bases, and 11 bases lay in between. The germline V gene has CDR1 SGHVS and CDR2 FQNEAQ. For the CDR3, the DNA is TGTGCCAGCAGCTTAAGGGCGGGGAGCTCCTACGAGCAGTACTTC. Translation gives CASSLRAGSSYEQYF.

The genes are TRBV27 and TRBJ1-2; D remains unclear. The CDR3 is 16 amino acids. V lost 4 bases, J lost 3 bases, and 18 bases lay in between. CDR1 and CDR2 (germline): MNHEY, SMNVEV (reference sequence). The CDR3 DNA reads as TGTGCCAGCAGTTCTATGACCCCCCGAGGGTACTATGGCTACACCTTC. As protein: CASSSMTPRGYYGYTF.

The V and J genes are TRBV15 and TRBJ1-1, with TRBD1 matching over 8 bases. CDR3 length: 17 residues. Unmatched junction bases numbered 10, after V lost 4 bases and J lost 0 bases. Germline V lookup: CDR1 LNHNV, CDR2 YYDKDF (reference sequence). CDR3 nucleotide sequence: TGTGCCACCAGCAAGGGACAGGAAGTTGTGATGAACACTGAAGCTTTCTTT. Protein product: CATSKGQEVVMNTEAFF.

The V gene is TRBV5-1, the J gene TRBJ2-2; D uncertain. Trimming shortened V by 4 bases and J by 1 base, and 11 bases separated the two germline ends. Germline CDR1 and CDR2: SGHRS and YFSETQ. The CDR3 is 15 amino acids. In nucleotides, the CDR3 is TGCGCCAGCAGCCTCCGGGTCGGGAACACCGGGGAGCTGTTTTTT. This encodes CASSLRVGNTGELFF.